The 18 T cell receptor beta chains in this list originate from one sample, sequenced in a study of blood T cell repertoires in COVID-19. Generated by immunoSEQ multiplex PCR, the TCRdb table keeps only in-frame clones and is missing some. This repertoire shows around 460,000 clones, 70% to 90% found once; its top ten account for approximately 0.92%. The sequenced sample was peripheral blood. The source is a man aged 18 to 30 with COVID-19, enrolled during active disease.

The chain couples TRBV7-2 to TRBJ2-7; 9 nucleotides line up with TRBD2. This CDR3 comprises 19 residues. The J segment lost 2 bases and the V segment lost 4 bases, leaving 18 bases of the junction unmatched. Germline lookup yields CDR1 SGHTA and CDR2 FQGNSA. Here the CDR3 reads CASSSVGTSPRNSPYEQYF. The DNA for the CDR3 is TGTGCCAGCAGCTCAGTCGGGACTAGCCCTCGCAATTCCCCCTACGAGCAGTACTTC.

The genes are TRBV12-3 or TRBV12-4 and TRBJ2-7; D gene ambiguous. The CDR3 has 12 amino acids. V was shortened by 2 bases and J by 4 bases, with 6 bases between the two germline ends. This CDR3 is CASSLSGYEQYF. The CDR3 DNA follows: TGTGCCAGCAGTTTATCGGGTTACGAGCAGTACTTC.

This chain uses TRBV2 with TRBJ2-5; weak D call: TRBD1 (6 bases). V was clipped by 6 bases and J by 1 base, with 18 bases between them. This CDR3 is 16 amino acids long. Per germline, CDR1 SNHLY and CDR2 FYNNEI. The CDR3, as DNA: TGTGCCAGCAGGGCTCGGACAGTTTGGGGCCAAGAGACCCAGTACTTC. Translation: CASRARTVWGQETQYF.

This clone was seen a single time. The chain uses TRBV29-1 and TRBJ2-7, with D perhaps TRBD1 (5 bases). The V end lost 4 bases, the J end lost 6 bases, and 19 bases lay between the germline ends. There are 14 residues in the CDR3. Germline CDR1 reads SQVTM; CDR2 reads ANQGSEA. CDR3 amino acids: CSVVVQGKVLEQYF. CDR3 nucleotide sequence: TGCAGCGTTGTCGTTCAGGGTAAAGTACTCGAGCAGTACTTC.

The chain uses TRBV18 and TRBJ1-4, with unresolved D. The CDR3 has 15 amino acids. Germline values: CDR1 KGHSH, CDR2 LQKENI. V lost 2 bases and J lost 5, with 12 bases in between. The CDR3 bases are TGTGCCAGCTCACCAGGAGAAGGGAGGAATGAAAAACTGTTTTTT. It encodes CASSPGEGRNEKLFF.

The CDR3 sequence is CASSTPGQDTDTQYF. Here the CDR3 DNA reads TGTGCCAGCAGTACACCAGGACAGGACACAGATACGCAGTATTTT. The gene calls are TRBV5-4 and TRBJ2-3; 7 bases match TRBD1. CDR1 SGHNT and CDR2 YYREEE come from the germline V gene (reference sequence). The CDR3 covers 15 residues. Losses at the gene ends were 5 bases for V and 2 bases for J; bases not matched to a gene: 8.

The chain combines TRBV11-2 with TRBJ1-4; D ambiguous. The CDR3 is 12 residues long. From germline, CDR1 is SGHAT and CDR2 FQNNGV. V dropped 1 base and J dropped 8 bases, with 5 bases sitting between them. The DNA of the CDR3 is TGTGCCAGCAGCTTAGGAGCGGAAAAACTGTTTTTT. It is translated as CASSLGAEKLFF.

This clone was seen a handful of times. The J gene is TRBJ1-2, the V gene TRBV30; D possibly corresponds to TRBD1 (5 bases). The germline V and J ends were trimmed by 5 bases and 2 bases, with 12 bases remaining between them. This CDR3 has 13 residues. Germline V lookup: CDR1 GTSNPN, CDR2 SVGIG (reference sequence). CDR3 DNA: TGTGCCTGGGCGGTACAGGCCAACTATGGCTACACCTTC. The encoded protein is CAWAVQANYGYTF.

This clone has just one count. This chain uses TRBV5-8 with TRBJ2-5, with 10 bases identical to TRBD2. Germline V gives CDR1 SGHTS, CDR2 YDEGEE. This CDR3 has 16 residues. The V segment lost 0 bases and the J segment 5 bases; nucleotides outside the gene matches: 7. CDR3 nucleotide sequence: TGTGCCAGCAGCTTGGCCCCCCTAGCGGGAGTCGAGACCCAGTACTTC. Amino acid sequence: CASSLAPLAGVETQYF.

The chain is built from TRBV5-5 and TRBJ2-6; D unclear. The CDR3 spans 15 residues. The V gene's germline CDR1 is SGHKS and CDR2 YYEKEE (reference sequence). The ends were cut back, 1 base at V and 0 bases at J, with 5 bases in the middle. This CDR3 reads CASSLTDSGANVLTF. CDR3 nucleotides: TGTGCCAGCAGCTTGACAGACTCTGGGGCCAACGTCCTGACTTTC. Full variable domain (remainder filled in from reference TRBV5-5 and TRBJ2-6): DAGVTQSPTHLIKTRGQQVTLRCSPISGHKSVSWYQQVLGQGPQFIFQYYEKEERGRGNFPDRFSARQFPNYSSELNVNALLLGDSALYLCASSLTDSGANVLTFGAGSRLTVL.

This clone has more than one count but fewer than ten. This chain uses TRBV14 with TRBJ2-1; the D is unclear. Deletions cut 4 bases from V and 2 bases from J, with 18 bases between. Germline assignment: CDR1 SGHDN and CDR2 FVKESK. The CDR3 extends over 17 amino acids. The CDR3 bases are TGTGCCAGCAGCCTTGCCAGCGATATATTCCCCTACAATGAGCAGTTCTTC. Residues: CASSLASDIFPYNEQFF.

The V and J genes are TRBV4-1 and TRBJ1-1; TRBD1 aligns across 10 bases. This CDR3 is 17 amino acids long. In germline, CDR1 is MGHRA, CDR2 YSYEKL. Trimming took 2 bases from V and 2 from J; bases not matched to a gene: 8. The CDR3 is CASSQPGQGLRNTEAFF. DNA of the CDR3: TGCGCCAGCAGCCAACCGGGACAGGGGCTGAGAAACACTGAAGCTTTCTTT.

V usage is TRBV5-1 and J usage is TRBJ1-1; a possible D gene is TRBD1 (5 bases). Trimming removed 5 bases at V and 1 base at J, with 15 bases between. The CDR3 extends over 15 amino acids. Germline V gives CDR1 SGHRS, CDR2 YFSETQ. The CDR3, as DNA: TGCGCCAGCAGACCCCCACAGGTCCCGAACACTGAAGCTTTCTTT. Translation gives CASRPPQVPNTEAFF.

In this sample, this clone turned up once. The chain carries TRBV29-1 and TRBJ2-1; 12 bases fit TRBD2. V was pared by 6 bases and J by 4 bases, with 10 bases of the junction left unmatched. Per the germline V gene, CDR1 is SQVTM and CDR2 is ANQGSEA. This CDR3 has 16 residues. The CDR3 sequence is CSVVPKTSGSYNEQFF. The CDR3 bases are TGCAGCGTGGTACCCAAGACTAGCGGGAGTTACAATGAGCAGTTCTTC.

The chain employs TRBV6-5 and TRBJ2-7; weak D call: TRBD1 (6 bases). V was cut by 5 bases and J by 4 bases, with 18 bases left in between. Looked up from germline, CDR1 is MNHEY and CDR2 is SVGAGI. The CDR3 is 15 residues long. CDR3 sequence: CASSRDTGPSYEQYF. In nucleotides, the CDR3 is TGTGCCAGCAGTAGGGACACTGGACCATCATACGAGCAGTACTTC.

This sequence joins TRBV10-2 and TRBJ1-2, with unresolved D. Germline CDR1 is WSHSY and CDR2 is SAAADI. V shed 3 bases and J shed 4 bases, with 12 bases lying between them. This CDR3 is 14 amino acids long. CDR3 coding DNA: TGCGCCAGCAGTGATAGCGGCAGAGGCTATGGCTACACCTTC. Amino acid sequence: CASSDSGRGYGYTF.

This chain connects TRBV24-1 to TRBJ1-4, with TRBD1 identical over 9 bases. Germline values: CDR1 KGHDR, CDR2 SFDVKD. V was clipped by 3 bases and J by 7 bases; unmatched bases: 5. The CDR3 extends over 15 amino acids. This CDR3 is CATSDPTGGIEKLFF. Written as DNA, the CDR3 is TGTGCCACCAGTGATCCGACAGGGGGGATTGAAAAACTGTTTTTT.

V is TRBV29-1 and J is TRBJ1-1; D uncertain. Per the germline V gene, CDR1 is SQVTM and CDR2 is ANQGSEA. The V gene lost 1 base and the J gene lost 3 bases, with 9 bases spanning the gap. The CDR3 loop spans 13 amino acids. CDR3 coding DNA: TGCAGCGTTGAAGCAGGCCAGTACACTGAAGCTTTCTTT. Encoded protein: CSVEAGQYTEAFF. The whole variable domain, remainder taken from reference TRBV29-1 and TRBJ1-1, is SAVISQKPSRDICQRGTSLTIQCQVDSQVTMMFWYRQQPGQSLTLIATANQGSEATYESGFVIDKFPISRPNLTFSTLTVSNMSPEDSSIYLCSVEAGQYTEAFFGQGTRLTVV.